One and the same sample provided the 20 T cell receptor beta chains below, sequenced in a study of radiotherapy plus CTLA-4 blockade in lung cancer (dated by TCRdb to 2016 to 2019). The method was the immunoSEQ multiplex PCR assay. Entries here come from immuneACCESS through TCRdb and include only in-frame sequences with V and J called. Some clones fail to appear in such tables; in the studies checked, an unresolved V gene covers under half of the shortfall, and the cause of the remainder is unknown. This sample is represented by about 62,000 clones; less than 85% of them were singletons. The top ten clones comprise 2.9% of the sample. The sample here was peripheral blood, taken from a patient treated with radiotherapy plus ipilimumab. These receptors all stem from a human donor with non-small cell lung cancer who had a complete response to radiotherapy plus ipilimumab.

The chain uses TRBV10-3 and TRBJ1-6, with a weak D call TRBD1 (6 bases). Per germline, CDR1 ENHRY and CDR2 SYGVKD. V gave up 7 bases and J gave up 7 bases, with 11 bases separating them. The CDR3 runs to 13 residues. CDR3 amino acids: CAIKGQENSPLHF. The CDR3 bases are TGTGCCATCAAGGGACAAGAAAATTCACCCCTCCACTTT.

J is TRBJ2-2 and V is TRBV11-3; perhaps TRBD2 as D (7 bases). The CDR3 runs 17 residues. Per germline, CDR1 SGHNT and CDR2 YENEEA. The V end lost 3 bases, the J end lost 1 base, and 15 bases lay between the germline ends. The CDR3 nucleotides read TGTGCCAGCAGCTTTTATTGGGGGGGCTTGAACACCGGGGAGCTGTTTTTT. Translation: CASSFYWGGLNTGELFF.

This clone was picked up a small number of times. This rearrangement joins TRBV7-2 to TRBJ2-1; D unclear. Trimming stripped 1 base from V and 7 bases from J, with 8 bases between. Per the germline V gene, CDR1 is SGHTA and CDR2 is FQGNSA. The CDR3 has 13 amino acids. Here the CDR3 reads CASSLVLWNEQFF. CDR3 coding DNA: TGTGCCAGCAGCTTAGTACTGTGGAATGAGCAGTTCTTC.

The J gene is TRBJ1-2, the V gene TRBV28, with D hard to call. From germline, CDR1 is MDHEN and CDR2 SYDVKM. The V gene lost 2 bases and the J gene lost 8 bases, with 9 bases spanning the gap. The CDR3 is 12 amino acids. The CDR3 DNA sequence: TGTGCCAGCAGTTTAGGTTTGCAGGGCTACACCTTC. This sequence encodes CASSLGLQGYTF.

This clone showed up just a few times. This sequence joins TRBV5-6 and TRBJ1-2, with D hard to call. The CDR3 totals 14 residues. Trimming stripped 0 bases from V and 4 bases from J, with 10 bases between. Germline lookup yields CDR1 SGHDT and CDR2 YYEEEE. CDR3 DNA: TGTGCCAGCAGCTTGGGGCGGATAACCTATGGCTACACCTTC. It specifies CASSLGRITYGYTF. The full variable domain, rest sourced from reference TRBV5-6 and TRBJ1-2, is DAGVTQSPTHLIKTRGQQVTLRCSPKSGHDTVSWYQQALGQGPQFIFQYYEEEERQRGNFPDRFSGHQFPNYSSELNVNALLLGDSALYLCASSLGRITYGYTFGSGTRLTVV.

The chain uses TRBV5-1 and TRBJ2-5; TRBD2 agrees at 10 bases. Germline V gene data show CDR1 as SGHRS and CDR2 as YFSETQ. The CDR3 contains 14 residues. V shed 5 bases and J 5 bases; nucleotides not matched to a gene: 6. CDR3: CASREREGRETQYF. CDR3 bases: TGCGCCAGCAGGGAGCGGGAGGGCCGGGAGACCCAGTACTTC.

The CDR3 DNA sequence: TGTGCCAGCAGCTCTCTGGGGGGGCACTACGAGCAGTACTTC. Residues: CASSSLGGHYEQYF. V and J are TRBV11-2 and TRBJ2-7; tentative D call: TRBD2 (7 bases). V lost 4 bases, J lost 3 bases, and 13 bases lay in between. The germline CDR1 and CDR2 sequences are SGHAT and FQNNGV. This CDR3 has 14 amino acids.

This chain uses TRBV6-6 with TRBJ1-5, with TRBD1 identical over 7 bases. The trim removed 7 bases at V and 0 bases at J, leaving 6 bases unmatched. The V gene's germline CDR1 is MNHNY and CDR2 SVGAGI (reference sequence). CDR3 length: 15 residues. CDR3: CASTQAGGSNQPQHF. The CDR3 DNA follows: TGTGCCAGCACTCAGGCAGGGGGTAGCAATCAGCCCCAGCATTTT.

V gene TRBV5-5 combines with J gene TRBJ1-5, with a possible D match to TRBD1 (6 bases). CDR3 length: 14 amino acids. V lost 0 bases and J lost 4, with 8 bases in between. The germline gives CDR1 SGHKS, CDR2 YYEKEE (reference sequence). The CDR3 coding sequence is TGTGCCAGCAGCTTGGGCAGGGGAAATCAGCCCCAGCATTTT. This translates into CASSLGRGNQPQHF.

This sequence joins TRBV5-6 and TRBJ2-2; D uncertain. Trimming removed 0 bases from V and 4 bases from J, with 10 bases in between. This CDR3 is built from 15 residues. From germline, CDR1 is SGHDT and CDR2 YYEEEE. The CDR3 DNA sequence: TGTGCCAGCAGCTTGGAATATCTTGTCACCGGGGAGCTGTTTTTT. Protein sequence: CASSLEYLVTGELFF.

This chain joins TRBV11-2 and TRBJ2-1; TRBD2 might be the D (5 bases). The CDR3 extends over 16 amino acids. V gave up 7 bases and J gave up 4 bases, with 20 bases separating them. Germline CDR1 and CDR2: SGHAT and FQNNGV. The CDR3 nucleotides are TGTGCCAGCACTCCCGGGATTTTAGACCCTTACAATGAGCAGTTCTTC. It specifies CASTPGILDPYNEQFF.

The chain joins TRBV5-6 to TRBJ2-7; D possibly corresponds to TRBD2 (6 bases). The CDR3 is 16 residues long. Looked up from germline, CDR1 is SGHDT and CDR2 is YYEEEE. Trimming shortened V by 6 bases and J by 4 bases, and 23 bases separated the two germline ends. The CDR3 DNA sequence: TGTGCCAGCACCCTAGGTTTGCGGGGAGAGGGATACGAGCAGTACTTC. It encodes CASTLGLRGEGYEQYF.

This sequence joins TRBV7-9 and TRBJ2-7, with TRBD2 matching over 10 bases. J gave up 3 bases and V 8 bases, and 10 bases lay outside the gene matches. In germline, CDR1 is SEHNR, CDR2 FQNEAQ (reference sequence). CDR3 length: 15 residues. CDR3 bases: TGTGCCAGCGGGGCTAGCGGGAGCTCAGGCTACGAGCAGTACTTC. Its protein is CASGASGSSGYEQYF.

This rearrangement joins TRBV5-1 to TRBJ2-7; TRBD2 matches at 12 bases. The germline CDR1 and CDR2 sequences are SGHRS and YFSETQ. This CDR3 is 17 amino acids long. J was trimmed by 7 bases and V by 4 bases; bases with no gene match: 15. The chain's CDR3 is CASSLGPSGRAVREQYF. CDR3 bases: TGCGCCAGCAGCCTTGGACCTAGCGGGAGGGCCGTAAGGGAGCAGTACTTC.

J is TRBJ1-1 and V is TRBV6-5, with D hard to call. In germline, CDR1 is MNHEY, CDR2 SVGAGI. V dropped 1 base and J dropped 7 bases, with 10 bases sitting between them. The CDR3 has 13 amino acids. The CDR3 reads CASSYLRSHEAFF. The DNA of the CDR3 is TGTGCCAGCAGTTACTTGAGGTCCCATGAAGCTTTCTTT.

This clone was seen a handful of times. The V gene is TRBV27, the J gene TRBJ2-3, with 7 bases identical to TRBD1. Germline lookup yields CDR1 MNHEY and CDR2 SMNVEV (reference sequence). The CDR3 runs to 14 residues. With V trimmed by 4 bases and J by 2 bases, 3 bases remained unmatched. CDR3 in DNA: TGTGCCAGCAGTTCCGGGACAGACACAGATACGCAGTATTTT. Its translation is CASSSGTDTDTQYF.

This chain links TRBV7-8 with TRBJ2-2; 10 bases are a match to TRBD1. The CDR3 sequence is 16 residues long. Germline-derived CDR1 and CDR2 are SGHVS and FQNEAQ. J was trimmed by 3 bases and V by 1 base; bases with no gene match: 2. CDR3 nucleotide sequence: TGTGCCAGCAGCTTAGGGGACAGGGGATACACCGGGGAGCTGTTTTTT. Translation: CASSLGDRGYTGELFF. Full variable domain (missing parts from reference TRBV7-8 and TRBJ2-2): GAGVSQSPRYKVAKRGQDVALRCDPISGHVSLFWYQQALGQGPEFLTYFQNEAQLDKSGLPSDRFFAERPEGSVSTLKIQRTQQEDSAVYLCASSLGDRGYTGELFFGEGSRLTVL.

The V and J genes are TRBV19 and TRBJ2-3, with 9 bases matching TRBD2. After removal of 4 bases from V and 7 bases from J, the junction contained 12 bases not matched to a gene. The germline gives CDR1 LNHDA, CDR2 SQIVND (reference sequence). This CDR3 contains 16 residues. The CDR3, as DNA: TGTGCCAGTAGTACCCAACCGATGCTAGCGGGGCATACGCAGTATTTT. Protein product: CASSTQPMLAGHTQYF.

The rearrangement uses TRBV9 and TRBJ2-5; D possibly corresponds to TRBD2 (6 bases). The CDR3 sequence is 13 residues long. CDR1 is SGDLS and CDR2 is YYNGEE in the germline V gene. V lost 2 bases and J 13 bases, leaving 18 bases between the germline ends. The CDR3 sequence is CASSVSGTARPYF. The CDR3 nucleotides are TGTGCCAGCAGCGTGTCCGGGACTGCAAGACCGTACTTC.

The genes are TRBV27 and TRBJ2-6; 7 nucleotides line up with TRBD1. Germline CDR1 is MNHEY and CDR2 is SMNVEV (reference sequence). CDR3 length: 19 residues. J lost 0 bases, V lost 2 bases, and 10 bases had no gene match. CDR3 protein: CASSLLGQVLSSGANVLTF. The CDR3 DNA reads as TGTGCCAGCAGTTTACTCGGACAGGTACTAAGCTCTGGGGCCAACGTCCTGACTTTC.